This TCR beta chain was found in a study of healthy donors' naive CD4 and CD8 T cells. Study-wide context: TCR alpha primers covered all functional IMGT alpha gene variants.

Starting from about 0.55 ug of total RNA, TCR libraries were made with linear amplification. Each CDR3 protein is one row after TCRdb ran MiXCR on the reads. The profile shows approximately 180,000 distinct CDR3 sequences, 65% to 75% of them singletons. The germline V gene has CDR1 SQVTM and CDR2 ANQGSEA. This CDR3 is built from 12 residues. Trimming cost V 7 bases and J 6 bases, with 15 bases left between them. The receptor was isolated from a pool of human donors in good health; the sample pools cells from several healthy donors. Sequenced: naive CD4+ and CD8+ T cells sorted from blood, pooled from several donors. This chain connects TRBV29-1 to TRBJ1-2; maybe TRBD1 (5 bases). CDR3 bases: TGCAGCGCCGGTGGGGCCCCCCATGGCTACACCTTC. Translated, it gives CSAGGAPHGYTF.